This entry features one T cell receptor beta chain sequence. This clonotype was detected ten times or more. It has no known antigen specificity. No base-level quality is on record; no much larger clone is a single base apart. The germline V gene gives CDR1 as SGHTA and CDR2 as FQGNSA. V loses 4 bases, J loses 1 base, and the germline ends lie 7 bases apart. The CDR3 numbers 13 residues from cysteine through phenylalanine. Only the CDR3 DNA stays, 39 bases, in frame from base 1. This record belongs to a study of T cell repertoires in cytomegalovirus infection (dated by TCRdb to between 2019 and 2020). About the study as a whole: Donor HLA type was relevant to the analysis, as public TCR beta signatures indicated carriage of CMV infection together with the matching HLA type. The research as a whole found: The ex vivo response was dominated by HLA-C-restricted CMV-specific TCR beta clonotypes, which also provided the single most frequent clonotype in two of eight donors. In both this cohort and an independent roughly 350-donor cohort, the cumulative frequency of public TCR beta family members distinguished carriers of CMV infection plus the relevant HLA type.

For sequencing, an Illumina HiSeq 1500 was employed. Through fastp at Q25 and MiXCR, TCRdb rebuilt clones from the public reads, retaining in-frame beta chains. Entries that share a CDR3 protein sequence are merged under the most common genes and DNA. Recorded for this sample are some 680,000 distinct CDR3 sequences; about a third of them occurred a single time. The ten top clones hold roughly 2.8% of the sample. Sequenced material: PBMCs. The receptor was derived from a human donor in good health (CMV status not recorded). Some clones in this sample may be carry-over from other donors' samples. The V and J segments used are TRBV7-2 and TRBJ1-1; no D gene call is confident. The bases read TGTGCCAGCAGCTGGAGACCGAACACTGAAGCTTTCTTT. This codes for CASSWRPNTEAFF.